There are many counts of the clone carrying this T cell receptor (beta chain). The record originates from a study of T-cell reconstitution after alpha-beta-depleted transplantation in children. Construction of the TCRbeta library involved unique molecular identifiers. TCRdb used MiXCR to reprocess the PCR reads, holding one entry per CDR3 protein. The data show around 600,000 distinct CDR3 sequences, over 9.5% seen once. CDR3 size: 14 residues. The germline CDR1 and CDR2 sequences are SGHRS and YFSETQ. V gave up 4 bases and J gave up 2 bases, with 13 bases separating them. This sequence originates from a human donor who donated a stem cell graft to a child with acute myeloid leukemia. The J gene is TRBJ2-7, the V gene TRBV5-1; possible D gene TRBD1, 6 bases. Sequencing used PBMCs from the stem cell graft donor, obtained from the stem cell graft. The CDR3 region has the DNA TGCGCCAGCAGCCCAAAGACAGGACCCTACGAGCAGTACTTC. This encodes CASSPKTGPYEQYF.